The sequence of this T cell receptor beta chain was determined in a study of blood T cell repertoires in COVID-19. Study in general: PBMCs, B-cell-depleted T cells, or T cells were the source of the cDNA or gDNA that made up the material.

Germline V gene data show CDR1 as SGHVS and CDR2 as FQNEAQ. The CDR3 runs to 17 residues. After removal of 1 base from V and 5 bases from J, the junction contained 13 bases not matched to a gene. Clones were sequenced by immunoSEQ multiplex PCR, and TCRdb holds only the in-frame ones, with some missing. Of around 11,000 clones in the sample, around 80% were seen once. The specimen was peripheral blood. The TCR was taken from an older man with active COVID-19. The chain recombines TRBV7-8 with TRBJ1-1; 7 bases agree with TRBD1. In DNA, the CDR3 is TGTGCCAGCAGCTTAGTTAGGGGGCGAAAGGCCGGTACTGAAGCTTTCTTT. It specifies CASSLVRGRKAGTEAFF.